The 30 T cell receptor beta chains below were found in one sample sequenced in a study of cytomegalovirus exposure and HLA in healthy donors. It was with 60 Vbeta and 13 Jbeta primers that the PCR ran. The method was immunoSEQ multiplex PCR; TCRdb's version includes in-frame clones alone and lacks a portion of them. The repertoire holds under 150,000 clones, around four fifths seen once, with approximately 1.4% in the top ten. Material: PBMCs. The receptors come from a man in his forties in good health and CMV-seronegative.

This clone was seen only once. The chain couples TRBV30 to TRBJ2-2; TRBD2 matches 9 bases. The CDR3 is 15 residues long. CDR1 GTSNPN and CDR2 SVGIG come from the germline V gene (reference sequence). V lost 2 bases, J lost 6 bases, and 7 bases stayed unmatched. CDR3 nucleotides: TGTGCCTGGAGTAAAATAGCGGGAGAAGCCGGGGAGCTGTTTTTT. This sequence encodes CAWSKIAGEAGELFF.

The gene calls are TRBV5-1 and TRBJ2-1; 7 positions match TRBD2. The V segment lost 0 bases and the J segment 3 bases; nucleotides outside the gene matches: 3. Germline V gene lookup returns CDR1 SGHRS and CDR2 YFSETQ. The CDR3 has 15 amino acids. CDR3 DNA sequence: TGCGCCAGCAGCTTGGCCCCGGGGGGCTACAATGAGCAGTTCTTC. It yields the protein CASSLAPGGYNEQFF.

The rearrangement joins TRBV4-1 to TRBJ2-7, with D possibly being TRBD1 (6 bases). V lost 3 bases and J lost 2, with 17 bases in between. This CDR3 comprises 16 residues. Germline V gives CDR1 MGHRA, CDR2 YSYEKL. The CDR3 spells CASSHSNRGTAYEQYF. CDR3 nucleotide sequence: TGCGCCAGCAGCCATAGTAATAGGGGGACGGCCTACGAGCAGTACTTC.

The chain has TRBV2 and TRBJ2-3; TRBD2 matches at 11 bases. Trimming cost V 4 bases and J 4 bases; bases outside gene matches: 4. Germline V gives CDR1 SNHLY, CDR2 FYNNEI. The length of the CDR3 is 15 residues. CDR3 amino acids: CASSVLAGGADTQYF. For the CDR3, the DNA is TGTGCCAGCAGTGTGCTAGCGGGAGGTGCAGATACGCAGTATTTT.

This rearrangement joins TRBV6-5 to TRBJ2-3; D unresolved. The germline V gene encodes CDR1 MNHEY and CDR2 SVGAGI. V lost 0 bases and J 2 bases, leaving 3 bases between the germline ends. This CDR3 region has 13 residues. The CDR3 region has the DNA TGTGCCAGCAGTTACTCTAACACAGATACGCAGTATTTT. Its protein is CASSYSNTDTQYF.

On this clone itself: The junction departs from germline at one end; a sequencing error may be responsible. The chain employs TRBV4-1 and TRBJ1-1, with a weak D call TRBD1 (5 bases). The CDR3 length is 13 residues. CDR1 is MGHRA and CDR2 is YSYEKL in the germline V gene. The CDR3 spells CTSSFPGGTEAFF. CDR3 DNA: TGCACCAGCAGCTTTCCGGGGGGAACTGAAGCTTTCTTT.

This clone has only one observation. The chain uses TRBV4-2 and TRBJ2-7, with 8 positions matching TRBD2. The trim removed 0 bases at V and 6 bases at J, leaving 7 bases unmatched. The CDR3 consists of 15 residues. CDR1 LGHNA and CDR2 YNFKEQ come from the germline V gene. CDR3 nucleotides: TGTGCCAGCAGCCAAGAAGGGACTAGGAGTATCGAGCAGTACTTC. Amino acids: CASSQEGTRSIEQYF.

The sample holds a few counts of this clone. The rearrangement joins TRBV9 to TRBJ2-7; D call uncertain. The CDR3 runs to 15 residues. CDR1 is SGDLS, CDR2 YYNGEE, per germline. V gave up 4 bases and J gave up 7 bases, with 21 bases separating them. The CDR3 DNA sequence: TGTGCCAGCAGCCCGCGCGCGGCCCTTGCTGGGGAGCAGTACTTC. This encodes CASSPRAALAGEQYF.

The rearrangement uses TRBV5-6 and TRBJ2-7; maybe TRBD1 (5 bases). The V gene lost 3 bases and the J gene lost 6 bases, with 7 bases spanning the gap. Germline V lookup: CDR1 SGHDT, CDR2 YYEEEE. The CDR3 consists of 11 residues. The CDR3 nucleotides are TGTGCCAGCAGCTCCAGGGTCGAGCAGTACTTC. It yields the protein CASSSRVEQYF.

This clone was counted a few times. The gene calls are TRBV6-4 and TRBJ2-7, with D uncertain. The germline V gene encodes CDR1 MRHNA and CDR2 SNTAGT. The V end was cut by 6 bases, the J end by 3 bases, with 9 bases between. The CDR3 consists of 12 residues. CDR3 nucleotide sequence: TGTGCCAGCAGGACACCGCGCTACGAGCAGTACTTC. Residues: CASRTPRYEQYF.

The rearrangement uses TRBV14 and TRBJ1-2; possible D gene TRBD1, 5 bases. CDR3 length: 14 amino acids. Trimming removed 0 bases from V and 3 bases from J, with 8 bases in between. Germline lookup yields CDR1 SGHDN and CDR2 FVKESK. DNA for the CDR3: TGTGCCAGCAGCCAAGATGACAGATACTATGGCTACACCTTC. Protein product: CASSQDDRYYGYTF.

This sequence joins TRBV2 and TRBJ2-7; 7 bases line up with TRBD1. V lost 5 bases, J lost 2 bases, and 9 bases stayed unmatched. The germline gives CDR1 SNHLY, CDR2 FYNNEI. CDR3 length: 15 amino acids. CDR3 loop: CASSQGTDSPYEQYF. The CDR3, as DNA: TGTGCCAGCAGTCAAGGGACAGATAGCCCCTACGAGCAGTACTTC.

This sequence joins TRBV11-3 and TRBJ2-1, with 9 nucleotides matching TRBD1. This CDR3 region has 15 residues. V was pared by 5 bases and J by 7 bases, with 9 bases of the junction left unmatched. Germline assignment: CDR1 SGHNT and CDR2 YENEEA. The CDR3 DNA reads TGTGCCAGCAGCCTCGGGACAGGGTCTTGGAATGAGCAGTTCTTC. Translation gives CASSLGTGSWNEQFF.

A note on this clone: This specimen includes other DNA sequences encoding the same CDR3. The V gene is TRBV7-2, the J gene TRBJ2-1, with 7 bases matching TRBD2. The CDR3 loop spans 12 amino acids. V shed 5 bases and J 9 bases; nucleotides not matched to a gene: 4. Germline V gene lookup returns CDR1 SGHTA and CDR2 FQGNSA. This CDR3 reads CASSPRGGEQFF. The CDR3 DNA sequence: TGTGCCAGCAGCCCTCGCGGGGGTGAGCAGTTCTTC. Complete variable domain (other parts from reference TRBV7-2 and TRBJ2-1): GAGVSQSPSNKVTEKGKDVELRCDPISGHTALYWYRQSLGQGLEFLIYFQGNSAPDKSGLPSDRFSAERTGGSVSTLTIQRTQQEDSAVYLCASSPRGGEQFFGPGTRLTVL.

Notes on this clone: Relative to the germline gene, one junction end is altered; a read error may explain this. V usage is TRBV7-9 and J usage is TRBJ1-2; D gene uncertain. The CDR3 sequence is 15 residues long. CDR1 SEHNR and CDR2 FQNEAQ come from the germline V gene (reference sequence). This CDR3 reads CSSSLSLTANYGYTF. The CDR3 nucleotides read TGTTCCAGCAGCTTATCGTTAACAGCCAACTATGGCTACACCTTC.

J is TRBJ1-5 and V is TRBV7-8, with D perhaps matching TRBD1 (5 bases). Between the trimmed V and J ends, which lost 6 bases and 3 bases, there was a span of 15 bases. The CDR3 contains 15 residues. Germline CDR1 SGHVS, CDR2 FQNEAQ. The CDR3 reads CASSQTRGYNQPQHF. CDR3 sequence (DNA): TGTGCCAGCAGTCAGACTAGGGGATACAATCAGCCCCAGCATTTT.

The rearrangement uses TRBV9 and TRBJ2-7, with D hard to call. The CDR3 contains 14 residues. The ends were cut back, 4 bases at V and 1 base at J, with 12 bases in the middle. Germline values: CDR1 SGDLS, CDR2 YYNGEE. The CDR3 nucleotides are TGTGCCAGCAGCCCCACGACTCAGTCCTACGAGCAGTACTTC. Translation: CASSPTTQSYEQYF. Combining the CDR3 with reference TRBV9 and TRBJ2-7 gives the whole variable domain DSGVTQTPKHLITATGQRVTLRCSPRSGDLSVYWYQQSLDQGLQFLIQYYNGEERAKGNILERFSAQQFPDLHSELNLSSLELGDSALYFCASSPTTQSYEQYFGPGTRLTVT.

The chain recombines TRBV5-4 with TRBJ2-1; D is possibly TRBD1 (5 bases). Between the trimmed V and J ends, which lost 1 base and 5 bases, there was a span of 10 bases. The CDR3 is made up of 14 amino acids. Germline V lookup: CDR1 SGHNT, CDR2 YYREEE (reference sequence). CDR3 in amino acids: CASSLQQANNEQFF. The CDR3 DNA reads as TGTGCCAGCAGCTTGCAACAGGCTAACAATGAGCAGTTCTTC.

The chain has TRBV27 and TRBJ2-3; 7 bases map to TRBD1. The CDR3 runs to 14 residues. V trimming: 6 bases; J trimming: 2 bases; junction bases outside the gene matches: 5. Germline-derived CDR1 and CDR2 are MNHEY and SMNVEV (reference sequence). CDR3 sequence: CASSRGIFTDTQYF. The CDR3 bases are TGTGCCAGCAGCAGGGGGATCTTCACAGATACGCAGTATTTT.

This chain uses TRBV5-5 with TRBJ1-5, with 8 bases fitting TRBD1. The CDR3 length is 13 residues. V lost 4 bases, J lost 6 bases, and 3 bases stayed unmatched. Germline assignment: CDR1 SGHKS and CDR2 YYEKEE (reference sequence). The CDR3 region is CASSLTGVQPQHF. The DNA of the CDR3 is TGTGCCAGCAGCCTGACAGGGGTTCAGCCCCAGCATTTT. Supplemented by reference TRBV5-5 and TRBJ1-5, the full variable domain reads DAGVTQSPTHLIKTRGQQVTLRCSPISGHKSVSWYQQVLGQGPQFIFQYYEKEERGRGNFPDRFSARQFPNYSSELNVNALLLGDSALYLCASSLTGVQPQHFGDGTRLSIL.

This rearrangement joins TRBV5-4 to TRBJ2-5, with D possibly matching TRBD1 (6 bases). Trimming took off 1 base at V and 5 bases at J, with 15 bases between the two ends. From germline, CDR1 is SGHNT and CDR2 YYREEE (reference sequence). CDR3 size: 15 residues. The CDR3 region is CASSLNRQAEETQYF. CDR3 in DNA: TGTGCCAGCAGCTTGAACCGACAGGCCGAGGAGACCCAGTACTTC.

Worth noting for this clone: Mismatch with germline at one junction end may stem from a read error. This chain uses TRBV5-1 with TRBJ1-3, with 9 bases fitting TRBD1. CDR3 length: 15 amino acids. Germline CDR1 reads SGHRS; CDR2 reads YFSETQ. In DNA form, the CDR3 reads TGCGCCAGCAGCCCGCGGACAGGGGATGGAAACGCCATATATTTT. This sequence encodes CASSPRTGDGNAIYF.

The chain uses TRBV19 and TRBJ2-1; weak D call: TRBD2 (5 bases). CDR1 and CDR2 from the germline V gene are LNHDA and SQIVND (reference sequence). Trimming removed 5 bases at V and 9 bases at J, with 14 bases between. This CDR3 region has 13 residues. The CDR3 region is CASSLGVSGEQFF. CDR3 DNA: TGTGCCAGTAGTTTGGGAGTATCGGGTGAGCAGTTCTTC.

This CDR3 reads CATSRDRGQGMTYNQPQHF. The CDR3 DNA is TGTGCCACCAGCAGAGATCGAGGACAGGGAATGACTTACAATCAGCCCCAGCATTTT. The J gene is TRBJ1-5, the V gene TRBV15, with 8 bases identical to TRBD1. CDR1 is LNHNV and CDR2 is YYDKDF in the germline V gene (reference sequence). The CDR3 runs to 19 residues. V lost 0 bases to trimming and J lost 3 bases; unmatched junction nucleotides: 13.

The CDR3 bases are TGTGCCAGCAGCTTCGGGGGGGGAACCGGGGAGCTGTTTTTT. Translating gives CASSFGGGTGELFF. The chain carries TRBV7-9 and TRBJ2-2; 8 bases map to TRBD2. V was clipped by 3 bases and J by 5 bases; unmatched bases: 2. CDR1 is SEHNR and CDR2 is FQNEAQ in the germline V gene (reference sequence). This CDR3 has 14 residues.

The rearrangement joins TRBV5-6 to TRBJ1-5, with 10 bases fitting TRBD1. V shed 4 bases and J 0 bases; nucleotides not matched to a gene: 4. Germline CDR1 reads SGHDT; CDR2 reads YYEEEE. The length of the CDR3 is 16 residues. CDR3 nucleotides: TGTGCCAGCAGCCCGGGACAGGGGAATAGCAATCAGCCCCAGCATTTT. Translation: CASSPGQGNSNQPQHF. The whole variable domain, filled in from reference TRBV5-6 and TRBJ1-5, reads DAGVTQSPTHLIKTRGQQVTLRCSPKSGHDTVSWYQQALGQGPQFIFQYYEEEERQRGNFPDRFSGHQFPNYSSELNVNALLLGDSALYLCASSPGQGNSNQPQHFGDGTRLSIL.

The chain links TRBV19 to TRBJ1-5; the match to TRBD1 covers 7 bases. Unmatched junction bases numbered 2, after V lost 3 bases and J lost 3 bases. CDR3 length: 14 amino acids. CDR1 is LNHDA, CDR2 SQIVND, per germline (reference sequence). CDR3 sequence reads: CASSMGQTNQPQHF. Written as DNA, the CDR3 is TGTGCCAGTAGTATGGGACAGACCAATCAGCCCCAGCATTTT.

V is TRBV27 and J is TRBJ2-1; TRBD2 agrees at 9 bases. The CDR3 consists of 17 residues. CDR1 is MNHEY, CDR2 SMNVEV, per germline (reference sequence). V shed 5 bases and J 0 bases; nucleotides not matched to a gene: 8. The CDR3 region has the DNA TGTGCCAGCAGTCCCCGACTAGCGGCGAGCTCCTACAATGAGCAGTTCTTC. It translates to CASSPRLAASSYNEQFF.

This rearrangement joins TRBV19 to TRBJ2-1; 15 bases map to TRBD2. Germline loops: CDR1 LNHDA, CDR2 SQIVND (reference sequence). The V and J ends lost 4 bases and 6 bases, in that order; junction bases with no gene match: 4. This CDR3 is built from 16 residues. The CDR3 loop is CASSTPGLAGGNEQFF. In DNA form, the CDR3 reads TGTGCCAGTAGTACCCCGGGACTAGCGGGAGGCAATGAGCAGTTCTTC.

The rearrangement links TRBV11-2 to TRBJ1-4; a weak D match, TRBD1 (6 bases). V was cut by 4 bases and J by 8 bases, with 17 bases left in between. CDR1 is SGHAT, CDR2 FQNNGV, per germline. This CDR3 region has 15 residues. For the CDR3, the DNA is TGTGCCAGCAGCTCCTCGACAGCCACAGGGGAAAAACTGTTTTTT. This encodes CASSSSTATGEKLFF.